This passage covers 22 T cell receptor beta chains from one sample sequenced in a study of glioma-infiltrating T cells. TCR alpha and beta CDR3 regions were amplified from RNA using iRepertoire nested multiplex PCR. TCRdb reprocessed the multiplex PCR reads via MiXCR and lists one record per CDR3 protein. This sample has 300,000 to 400,000 distinct CDR3 sequences, with 41% found just once. The sample comprised glioma tissue, nonneoplastic brain tissue, or PBMCs (not recorded which). The receptors come from a human donor with low-grade glioma or glioblastoma, undergoing nonglioma brain surgery, or in good health (not recorded which).

As regards this clonotype: This may be a read error, as it is one base from a much larger clone. This chain uses TRBV28 with TRBJ1-5; a weak D match, TRBD1 (6 bases). Looked up from germline, CDR1 is MDHEN and CDR2 is SYDVKM. The CDR3 totals 14 residues. The ends were cut back, 6 bases at V and 6 bases at J, with 15 bases in the middle. CDR3 protein: CASSPGGGGQPQHF. Written as DNA, the CDR3 is TGTGCCAGCAGCCCGGGAGGGGGAGGTCAGCCCCAGCATTTT.

This clonotype has at least ten counts. The V and J genes are TRBV27 and TRBJ1-2; tentative D call: TRBD1 (6 bases). This CDR3 region has 16 residues. CDR1 and CDR2 (germline): MNHEY, SMNVEV (reference sequence). The V end lost 2 bases, the J end lost 4 bases, and 17 bases lay between the germline ends. The CDR3 nucleotides read TGTGCCAGCAGTTTAGCAGGGACACCCCCAGGCTATGGCTACACCTTC. Translated: CASSLAGTPPGYGYTF.

This clonotype was recorded once. Just one base apart from a much larger clone, this may be a read error. The gene calls are TRBV20-1 and TRBJ2-4; unclear D gene. The V gene's germline CDR1 is DFQATT and CDR2 SNEGSKA (reference sequence). This CDR3 region has 12 residues. V lost 0 bases and J 6 bases, leaving 6 bases between the germline ends. CDR3: CSARDLINIQYF. In nucleotides, the CDR3 is TGCAGTGCTAGAGACCTGATAAACATTCAGTACTTC.

The CDR3 loop is CASSLGRTAHYEQYF. The CDR3 region has the DNA TGTGCCAGCAGCTTAGGTAGGACGGCCCACTACGAGCAGTACTTC. The chain combines TRBV7-8 with TRBJ2-7; no clear D. The CDR3 consists of 15 residues. The germline V gene encodes CDR1 SGHVS and CDR2 FQNEAQ. The germline V and J ends were trimmed by 1 base and 3 bases, with 13 bases remaining between them.

Only a few counts were recorded for this clonotype. The rearrangement uses TRBV28 and TRBJ1-6; a possible D gene is TRBD1 (5 bases). Trimming shortened V by 7 bases and J by 4 bases, and 20 bases separated the two germline ends. CDR3 length: 17 residues. From germline, CDR1 is MDHEN and CDR2 SYDVKM. This CDR3 reads CASNLRGTGHYNSPLHF. Written as DNA, the CDR3 is TGTGCCAGCAATCTCCGGGGCACAGGTCATTATAATTCACCCCTCCACTTT.

The chain uses TRBV3-1 and TRBJ2-4; possibly TRBD1 for D (5 bases). The germline CDR1 and CDR2 sequences are LGHDT and YNNKEL (reference sequence). CDR3 length: 13 amino acids. Trimming pared 2 bases from V and 5 bases from J, leaving 7 bases between. CDR3 DNA: TGTGCCAGCAGCCAAAGGGGCGAAAACATTCAGTACTTC. Its translation is CASSQRGENIQYF. The entire variable domain, with the rest obtained from reference TRBV3-1 and TRBJ2-4, is as follows: DTAVSQTPKYLVTQMGNDKSIKCEQNLGHDTMYWYKQDSKKFLKIMFSYNNKELIINETVPNRFSPKSPDKAHLNLHINSLELGDSAVYFCASSQRGENIQYFGAGTRLSVL.

The V call is TRBV7-3, the J call TRBJ2-6; tentative D call: TRBD1 (6 bases). The CDR3 is 15 residues long. Germline V gene lookup returns CDR1 SGHTA and CDR2 FQGTGA. With 5 bases removed from V and 3 bases from J, the gap between germline ends came to 11 bases. CDR3: CASSPQGFGANVLTF. In DNA, the CDR3 is TGTGCCAGCAGCCCCCAGGGGTTTGGGGCCAACGTCCTGACTTTC.

This chain connects TRBV12-3 or TRBV12-4 to TRBJ2-1; 8 bases fit TRBD2. CDR3 length: 14 amino acids. Trimming at V came to 7 bases and at J to 8 bases, leaving 10 bases not matched to a gene. The CDR3 loop reads CASNPGGAGDEQFF. The CDR3 nucleotides are TGTGCCAGCAACCCGGGAGGGGCCGGAGATGAGCAGTTCTTC.

The J gene is TRBJ2-1, the V gene TRBV5-1; D may match TRBD1 or TRBD2 (6 bases each). Germline values: CDR1 SGHRS, CDR2 YFSETQ. This CDR3 comprises 15 residues. V was pared by 0 bases and J by 10 bases, with 17 bases between. The CDR3 nucleotides read TGCGCCAGCAGCTTGGGGCGAGCAAGAGGGGGGGAGCAGTTCTTC. It yields the protein CASSLGRARGGEQFF.

This clonotype was recorded once. It may be a read error: a sequence one base away is much more abundant. The gene calls are TRBV20-1 and TRBJ2-3, with D perhaps TRBD1 (6 bases). Trimming shortened V by 4 bases and J by 1 base, and 12 bases separated the two germline ends. Per the germline V gene, CDR1 is DFQATT and CDR2 is SNEGSKA (reference sequence). The CDR3 runs 14 residues. CDR3 sequence (DNA): TGCAGTGCTACGGTTCCAGGGGGCACAGATACGCAGTATTTT. This encodes CSATVPGGTDTQYF.

Turning to this clonotype: An end of the junction does not agree with germline; a read error may underlie this. This rearrangement joins TRBV6-2 or TRBV6-3 to TRBJ2-5; 8 nucleotides align to TRBD1. The germline CDR1 and CDR2 sequences are MNHEY and SVGEGT. The CDR3 consists of 13 residues. This CDR3 is CTSRQGPMETEYF. CDR3 nucleotide sequence: TGTACCAGCCGACAGGGGCCGATGGAGACCGAGTACTTC.

The genes are TRBV6-1 and TRBJ1-6; D is possibly TRBD1 (5 bases). The CDR3 totals 12 residues. Looked up from germline, CDR1 is MNHNS and CDR2 is SASEGT. The V end was cut by 3 bases, the J end by 11 bases, with 8 bases between. The CDR3, as DNA: TGTGCCAGCAGTGAGGGGGTCCCACCCCTCCACTTT. This gives the protein CASSEGVPPLHF.

Here the CDR3 reads CASSLATAKLTYEQYF. The CDR3, as DNA: TGTGCCAGCAGCTTAGCGACAGCTAAGCTTACCTACGAGCAGTACTTC. The rearrangement uses TRBV7-6 and TRBJ2-7; D possibly corresponds to TRBD1 (5 bases). Deletions cut 0 bases from V and 2 bases from J, with 14 bases between. This CDR3 comprises 16 residues. CDR1 SGHVS and CDR2 FNYEAQ come from the germline V gene.

To note about this clonotype: Just one base apart from a much larger clone, this may be a read error. This chain links TRBV4-1 with TRBJ2-5, with D possibly TRBD1 on 7 matching bases. Germline V lookup: CDR1 MGHRA, CDR2 YSYEKL. V was shortened by 6 bases and J by 4 bases, with 15 bases between the two germline ends. CDR3 length: 14 residues. The CDR3 loop reads CASSFTGEVETQYF. Written as DNA, the CDR3 is TGCGCCAGCAGTTTCACAGGGGAGGTAGAGACCCAGTACTTC.

At least ten counts were recorded for this clonotype. This rearrangement joins TRBV15 to TRBJ1-5, with 7 bases aligning to TRBD1. The germline V gene encodes CDR1 LNHNV and CDR2 YYDKDF (reference sequence). CDR3 length equals 15 residues. Germline trimming cut 3 bases from V and 7 bases from J; bases unmatched to any gene: 9. For the CDR3, the DNA is TGTGCCACCAGCAGGAGACCCGACAGGGAACAGCCCCAGCATTTT. It codes for CATSRRPDREQPQHF.

This clonotype was recorded many times. The chain is built from TRBV20-1 and TRBJ1-1; TRBD1 matches at 8 bases. This CDR3 has 14 amino acids. Germline V lookup: CDR1 DFQATT, CDR2 SNEGSKA (reference sequence). V shed 2 bases and J 7 bases; nucleotides not matched to a gene: 9. The DNA of the CDR3 is TGCAGTGCTAGACGTGGGACAGGCCGGGTTGAAGCTTTCTTT. Translating gives CSARRGTGRVEAFF.

This clonotype was counted between two and nine times. V is TRBV20-1 and J is TRBJ2-3, with 7 bases fitting TRBD2. The CDR3 length is 14 residues. V lost 4 bases, J lost 6 bases, and 10 bases stayed unmatched. Germline CDR1 DFQATT, CDR2 SNEGSKA (reference sequence). The DNA for the CDR3 is TGCAGTGCTAACCCAGCGGGAATTGGGGATACGCAGTATTTT. Protein product: CSANPAGIGDTQYF.

This clonotype came up many times. The gene calls are TRBV28 and TRBJ2-1, with D perhaps matching TRBD2 (5 bases). Germline V CDR1 and CDR2: MDHEN, SYDVKM. There are 13 residues in the CDR3. The V end lost 2 bases, the J end lost 6 bases, and 8 bases lay between the germline ends. CDR3 amino acids: CASSLGGSNEQFF. Here the CDR3 DNA reads TGTGCCAGCAGTTTAGGTGGGAGCAATGAGCAGTTCTTC.

The chain employs TRBV14 and TRBJ2-3, with D hard to call. Deletions cut 0 bases from V and 4 bases from J, with 8 bases between. Germline-derived CDR1 and CDR2 are SGHDN and FVKESK. The CDR3 spans 14 residues. CDR3 coding DNA: TGTGCCAGCAGCCAAGATCTGAGGCCAGATACGCAGTATTTT. This encodes CASSQDLRPDTQYF.

The chain uses TRBV20-1 and TRBJ1-5; a weak D match, TRBD1 (5 bases). From germline, CDR1 is DFQATT and CDR2 SNEGSKA (reference sequence). This CDR3 contains 14 residues. Trimming left V 3 bases short and J 7 bases short, with 16 bases between. CDR3 amino acids: CSARGQGGRQPQHF. The DNA of the CDR3 is TGCAGTGCTAGGGGCCAGGGAGGGCGGCAGCCCCAGCATTTT.

There are a few counts of this clonotype. V usage is TRBV7-3 and J usage is TRBJ2-3; tentative D call: TRBD2 (7 bases). Germline lookup yields CDR1 SGHTA and CDR2 FQGTGA. V shed 5 bases and J shed 8 bases, with 11 bases lying between them. The CDR3 is 12 residues long. This CDR3 is CASSEGGGTQYF. The CDR3 DNA follows: TGTGCCAGCAGCGAAGGGGGGGGTACGCAGTATTTT.

The chain recombines TRBV6-1 with TRBJ2-7; 11 positions agree with TRBD2. Per the germline V gene, CDR1 is MNHNS and CDR2 is SASEGT. The V gene end was trimmed by 4 bases and the J gene end by 5 bases; junction bases not matched to a gene: 7. The CDR3 covers 15 residues. CDR3 bases: TGTGCCAGCAGTGTACATAGCGGGAGGGGCAACGAGCAGTACTTC. Protein sequence: CASSVHSGRGNEQYF.